These T cell receptor beta chains were read from a single sample in a study of cytomegalovirus exposure and HLA in healthy donors. Generated by immunoSEQ multiplex PCR, the TCRdb table keeps only in-frame clones and is missing some. The sample has about 94,000 clones; roughly 80% are singletons. The sequenced sample was PBMCs. The receptors were gathered from a man in his forties in good health and CMV-seropositive. Each CDR3 is given with its conserved first and last residue. Fields, in order: V gene, clone size, D gene, J gene, CDR3 DNA, CDR3 protein. D genes are given only for firm matches. A clone size is listed for some rows: how often the clone was seen (once, few, many), or a class if it is expanded.

TRBV4-1,few,NA,TRBJ1-2,TGCGCCAGCAGCCAAGAAGCCAGGGACTATGGCTACACCTTC,CASSQEARDYGYTF
TRBV5-6,NA,TRBD1,TRBJ2-7,TGTGCCAGCAGCTTGTTGGGACAGGGAGACTACGAGCAGTACTTC,CASSLLGQGDYEQYF
TRBV7-9,NA,NA,TRBJ1-3,TGTGCCAGCAGCTACGAGACTACTGGAAACACCATATATTTT,CASSYETTGNTIYF
TRBV18,NA,TRBD1,TRBJ1-6,TGTGCCAGCTCGCCACAGGGGGCAGAGGATTCACCCCTCCACTTT,CASSPQGAEDSPLHF
TRBV6-6,NA,NA,TRBJ1-4,TGTGCCAGCAGTTATGGGCAGTTTAATGAAAAACTGTTTTTT,CASSYGQFNEKLFF
TRBV4-3,NA,TRBD1,TRBJ2-1,TGCGCCAGCAGCCAAGGTGGGACAGGGGGCATTAATGAGCAGTTCTTC,CASSQGGTGGINEQFF
TRBV7-2,NA,NA,TRBJ2-5,TGTGCCAGCAGCTTAGAAGCCGGGGTCAGGGGGACCCAGTACTTC,CASSLEAGVRGTQYF
TRBV27,once,TRBD2,TRBJ2-1,TGTGCCAGCATCAAAGCGGGAGGATACTACAATGAGCAGTTCTTC,CASIKAGGYYNEQFF
TRBV18,few,TRBD1,TRBJ1-2,TGTGCCAGCTCAGGGGACAGCCTGGGCTACACCTTC,CASSGDSLGYTF
TRBV28,NA,NA,TRBJ2-1,TGTGCCAGCAGCCCCGGGACAAAAATGGTAAATGAGCAGTTCTTC,CASSPGTKMVNEQFF
TRBV7-2,once,TRBD1,TRBJ1-2,TGTGCCAGCAGCTCAACCGGGACAGGGTCGGGCTATGGCTACACCTTC,CASSSTGTGSGYGYTF
TRBV19,once,TRBD1,TRBJ1-2,TGTGCCAGTAGTATTGGACAGGGAAGGGATTACAACTATGGCTACACCTTC,CASSIGQGRDYNYGYTF
TRBV2,NA,TRBD1,TRBJ1-3,TGTGCCAGCAGTATGGACAGGTCTGGAAACACCATATATTTT,CASSMDRSGNTIYF
TRBV5-1,few,TRBD2,TRBJ2-7,TGCGCCACCAAGACTAGCGGGGGAACGAACGAGCAGTACTTC,CATKTSGGTNEQYF
TRBV5-1,NA,NA,TRBJ1-6,TGCGCCAGCAGCTACACAGGGAACAATTCACCCCTCCACTTT,CASSYTGNNSPLHF
TRBV7-9,medium-sized,NA,TRBJ2-5,TGTGCCAGCAGCTTCGTGCTAGCCGGTGAGACCCAGTACTTC,CASSFVLAGETQYF
TRBV27,NA,NA,TRBJ2-7,TGTGCCAGCAGTTTGGCTCCATCCTACGAGCAGTACTTC,CASSLAPSYEQYF
TRBV19,NA,NA,TRBJ2-7,TGTGCCAGTAGTACCGGCTACGAGCAGTACTTC,CASSTGYEQYF
TRBV6-1,NA,TRBD2,TRBJ2-7,TGTGCCAGCAGTGGAGGGACTAGCGGCTACGAGCAGTACTTC,CASSGGTSGYEQYF
TRBV18,few,TRBD1,TRBJ2-3,TGTGCCAGCTCACCACCTTCCGGACAGGGGGCAACAGATACGCAGTATTTT,CASSPPSGQGATDTQYF
TRBV15,NA,TRBD2,TRBJ2-1,TGTGCCACCAGCAGAGATAAGGGACTAGCGGGAGGGAACTCCTACAATGAGCAGTTCTTC,CATSRDKGLAGGNSYNEQFF
TRBV29-1,few,TRBD2,TRBJ2-3,TGCAGCGTTGAGTCCGGGAGGCTCACAGATACGCAGTATTTT,CSVESGRLTDTQYF
TRBV7-2,NA,NA,TRBJ2-2,TGTGCCAGCAGCCCGGGACAAACCACCGGGGAGCTGTTTTTT,CASSPGQTTGELFF
TRBV5-1,NA,NA,TRBJ1-6,TGCGCCAGCAGCTTGGCCGAGAACCCCTATAATTCACCCCTCCACTTT,CASSLAENPYNSPLHF
TRBV11-3,NA,NA,TRBJ2-1,TGTGCCAGCAGCTTGGGGGGGCAGGTGACAGGGGATGAGCAGTTCTTC,CASSLGGQVTGDEQFF
TRBV5-4,NA,TRBD2,TRBJ2-4,TGTGCCAGCAGCTTGGAGACTAGCGGGAGTACGGACATTCAGTACTTC,CASSLETSGSTDIQYF
TRBV28,NA,NA,TRBJ1-3,TGTGCCAGCAGTTTTTCCGGTTTATTTGGAAACACCATATATTTT,CASSFSGLFGNTIYF
TRBV15,NA,NA,TRBJ2-7,TGTGCCACCAGCAGCCCGGGTCGAACCTACGAGCAGTACTTC,CATSSPGRTYEQYF
TRBV25-1,NA,NA,TRBJ1-4,TGTGCCAGCAGTGCCCCCCGGACAGTGGAGAATGAAAAACTGTTTTTT,CASSAPRTVENEKLFF
TRBV6-1,NA,TRBD1,TRBJ2-7,TGTGCCAGCAGCCCCGGGACAGGGAGCTCCTACGAGCAGTACTTC,CASSPGTGSSYEQYF
TRBV9,NA,TRBD2,TRBJ2-3,TGTGCCAGCAGCATCAGCGGGGCTATCACAGATACGCAGTATTTT,CASSISGAITDTQYF
TRBV5-1,NA,TRBD2,TRBJ2-3,TGCGCCAGCAGCATGACTAGCGGGGCCGGCACAGATACGCAGTATTTT,CASSMTSGAGTDTQYF
TRBV5-6,NA,TRBD1,TRBJ1-2,TGTGCCAGCAGCCCGGGACAGGGGTCTTATGGCTACACCTTC,CASSPGQGSYGYTF
TRBV5-1,NA,NA,TRBJ1-6,TGCGCCAGCAGCCAGGGCGACCTCATCACCCTCCACTTT,CASSQGDLITLHF
TRBV5-4,NA,NA,TRBJ1-1,TGTGCCAGCAGCAACCGGGTGGTTAACACTGAAGCTTTCTTT,CASSNRVVNTEAFF
TRBV29-1,NA,NA,TRBJ2-3,TGCAGCGCGTTAGCGAGGAGCACAGATACGCAGTATTTT,CSALARSTDTQYF
TRBV27,NA,NA,TRBJ2-5,TGTGCCAGCAGTTGGCTGGGGGCGGGAGTCATGGAGACCCAGTACTTC,CASSWLGAGVMETQYF
TRBV11-2,NA,TRBD2,TRBJ2-7,TGTGCCAGCAGCTTAGGCGGGAGCCTCTACGAGCAGTACTTC,CASSLGGSLYEQYF
TRBV7-6,NA,TRBD1,TRBJ1-3,TGTGCCAGCAGCTTACGAGACAGGGGGCTAGGAAACACCATATATTTT,CASSLRDRGLGNTIYF
TRBV6-5,NA,NA,TRBJ2-4,TGTGCCAGCAGTTACTCGAGGGGGGGCGGGAACATTCAGTACTTC,CASSYSRGGGNIQYF
TRBV15,NA,NA,TRBJ2-3,TGTGCCACCAGCTCTCTGACAGATACGCAGTATTTT,CATSSLTDTQYF
TRBV7-6,NA,NA,TRBJ1-6,TGTGCCAGCAGCTCCAGACAGGATTCACCCCTCCACTTT,CASSSRQDSPLHF
TRBV9,NA,TRBD2,TRBJ2-3,TGTGCCAGCAGCGTAGTTGGCGGGGGAAGCACAGATACGCAGTATTTT,CASSVVGGGSTDTQYF
TRBV5-1,NA,NA,TRBJ1-5,TGCGCCAGCAGCTTGGGCGGGGGCCAACAGCCCCAGCATTTT,CASSLGGGQQPQHF
TRBV2,NA,NA,TRBJ1-5,TGTGCCAGCAGTGAGGGATGGGAGCAGCCCCAGCATTTT,CASSEGWEQPQHF
TRBV7-3,NA,TRBD1,TRBJ2-2,TGTGCCAGCAGCTTGGGGACAGGGGCCGGGGAGCTGTTTTTT,CASSLGTGAGELFF
TRBV5-6,once,NA,TRBJ1-2,TGTGCCAGCAGCCCCGGTGGGGGGTTTGGCTACACCTTC,CASSPGGGFGYTF
TRBV6-5,once,TRBD1,TRBJ2-7,TGTGCCAGCAGGCCTCGGACAGGGATTCACTACGAGCAGTACTTC,CASRPRTGIHYEQYF
TRBV10-3,NA,NA,TRBJ1-2,TGTGCCATCAGTGAGTCGCGGGGAGACTATGGCTACACCTTC,CAISESRGDYGYTF
TRBV5-1,NA,NA,TRBJ2-5,TGCGCCAGCAGCTTTGAGGGGGGGCTGGGAGAGACCCAGTACTTC,CASSFEGGLGETQYF
TRBV23-1,NA,TRBD1,TRBJ2-7,TGCGCCAGCAGTCATGAAAAAGGACAGGGCTGGGATGAGCAGTACTTC,CASSHEKGQGWDEQYF
TRBV2,NA,TRBD1,TRBJ1-6,TGTGCCAGCAGTCGCACAGGGGATGGTAATTCACCCCTCCACTTT,CASSRTGDGNSPLHF